The 9 T cell receptor beta chains given below trace back to one sample, sequenced in a study of T cells in women clearing cervical HPV infection. The table came from immunoSEQ multiplex PCR; TCRdb's copy has only in-frame clones and leaves some out. The listing contains tens of thousands of clones. Sequencing input: blood buffy coat. These receptors came from a woman aged 18-69 years with a cervical HPV16 infection that either progressed to CIN3+ or cleared (not recorded which).

Judged by frequency, this clone is medium-sized. The read terminates 3 residues ahead of where the CDR3 ends, so the germline J gene completes it. V usage is TRBV19 and J usage is TRBJ1-4; possibly TRBD1 for D (6 bases). CDR1 and CDR2 from the germline V gene are LNHDA and SQIVND (reference sequence). Between the trimmed V and J ends, which lost 2 bases and 4 bases, there was a span of 11 bases. The CDR3 runs to 15 residues. CDR3 sequence: CASSIPGGNNEKLFF. CDR3 DNA (partial): TGTGCCAGTAGTATACCGGGGGGCAATAATGAAAAA.

For this clone: The read finishes 3 residues shy of the CDR3 end, and the germline J gene is used to complete it. J is TRBJ1-4 and V is TRBV20-1, with D perhaps TRBD1 (5 bases). Germline CDR1 DFQATT, CDR2 SNEGSKA (reference sequence). This CDR3 has 14 amino acids. V gave up 3 bases and J gave up 3 bases, with 11 bases separating them. The CDR3 loop is CSARAGEANEKLFF. The CDR3 DNA, read in part, is TGCAGTGCTAGGGCGGGGGAGGCTAATGAAAAA.

Note on this clone: The read terminates 3 residues before the CDR3 end, so the remaining end is supplied by the germline J gene. The J gene is TRBJ1-3, the V gene TRBV2; D remains ambiguous. V was cut by 6 bases and J by 4 bases, with 13 bases left in between. CDR3 length: 14 residues. Germline assignment: CDR1 SNHLY and CDR2 FYNNEI. CDR3 DNA (partial): TGTGCCAGCAGGCAGGATGCTTTGGGAAACACC. Protein sequence: CASRQDALGNT. The CDR3, in full, reads CASRQDALGNTIYF.

Of note for this clone: The DNA ends 3 residues before the CDR3 does, and the rest of the CDR3 is filled in from the germline J gene. The chain links TRBV5-8 to TRBJ1-2, with TRBD1 matching over 7 bases. The germline CDR1 and CDR2 sequences are SGHTS and YDEGEE. The V and J ends lost 3 bases and 4 bases, in that order; junction bases with no gene match: 6. This CDR3 has 14 residues. The CDR3 is CASSYLTGSYGYTF. The sequenced part of the CDR3 DNA is TGTGCCAGCAGCTACCTGACAGGGTCCTATGGC.

This clone is deemed medium-sized by its frequency. From the germline J gene comes the end of the CDR3, since the read stops 3 residues before it. V is TRBV14 and J is TRBJ2-5; D may be TRBD1 (5 bases). The CDR3 length is 15 residues. Germline lookup yields CDR1 SGHDN and CDR2 FVKESK. Trimming stripped 0 bases from V and 5 bases from J, with 13 bases between. The CDR3 DNA, read in part, is TGTGCCAGCAGCCAAGATAGGGGCGCAAGGGAGACC. Translated, it gives CASSQDRGARET. The whole CDR3 sequence reads CASSQDRGARETQYF.

Notes on this clone: With the read ending 3 residues before the CDR3 end, the germline J gene is used to fill in that end. The gene calls are TRBV5-1 and TRBJ2-7; 8 bases are a match to TRBD2. The CDR3 loop spans 14 amino acids. Unmatched junction bases numbered 3, after V lost 1 base and J lost 3 bases. Germline V lookup: CDR1 SGHRS, CDR2 YFSETQ. The part of the CDR3 DNA that was read is TGCGCCAGCAGCTTGTTCCTAGCGGGCTACGAG. It encodes CASSLFLAGYE. The CDR3 in its entirety is CASSLFLAGYEQYF.

According to its frequency, this clone is medium-sized. The sequence runs out 3 residues before the end of the CDR3; the remainder is reconstructed from the germline J gene. This rearrangement joins TRBV12-3 or TRBV12-4 to TRBJ2-7, with 14 bases identical to TRBD2. The CDR3 sequence is 15 residues long. V dropped 6 bases and J dropped 3; count of bases not matched to a gene: 4. The sequenced part of the CDR3 DNA is TGTGCCAGCAGCCGGACTAGCGGGGGGCTCTACGAG. This encodes CASSRTSGGLYE. The entire CDR3 protein reads CASSRTSGGLYEQYF.

Comment on this clone: The read gets to within 3 residues of the CDR3 end, and the germline J gene fills in the rest. This chain uses TRBV20-1 with TRBJ1-4; a possible D gene is TRBD1 (5 bases). The germline CDR1 and CDR2 sequences are DFQATT and SNEGSKA (reference sequence). The V end was cut by 7 bases, the J end by 10 bases, with 13 bases between. This CDR3 is built from 11 residues. This CDR3 is CSGGARGKLFF. The DNA read from the CDR3 is TGCAGTGGCGGGGCACGGGGAAAA.

Incomplete CDR3 DNA: TGTGCCAGCCTGTCTAGCGGGTTGGACGAG. This encodes CASLSSGLDE. Given in full, the CDR3 is CASLSSGLDEQYF. This chain links TRBV18 with TRBJ2-7, with 8 bases lining up with TRBD2. The observed sequence ends 3 residues before the CDR3 terminus, with the missing tail filled in from the germline J gene. This CDR3 is 13 amino acids long. CDR1 is KGHSH, CDR2 LQKENI, per germline. The trim removed 8 bases at V and 5 bases at J, leaving 8 bases unmatched.